The rows below give T cell receptor beta chains drawn from one sample of a study of beta chain features in type 1 diabetes. Generated by immunoSEQ multiplex PCR, the TCRdb table keeps only in-frame clones and is missing some. Of about 23,000 clones detected, 50% to 60% appear once; the ten largest clones hold 0.3% to 0.4%. Input material: stem cell memory CD4+ T cells from blood. These receptors all stem from a man between 18 and 29 years old with type 1 diabetes. The CDR3 runs from the conserved cysteine through the conserved F or W. D genes are given only for firm matches. For some rows the clone size is stated as once, few or many, or as a class when expanded; others skip it.

clone_size	j_call	v_call	d_call	cdr3_aa	cdr3_nt
NA	TRBJ2-5	TRBV19	TRBD2	CASSTRVATSGGAGETQYF	TGTGCCAGTAGTACGAGGGTCGCGACTAGCGGGGGGGCCGGGGAGACCCAGTACTTC
NA	TRBJ2-7	TRBV28	TRBD1	CASTQGVNEQYF	TGTGCCAGCACCCAGGGGGTGAACGAGCAGTACTTC
NA	TRBJ2-5	TRBV6-5	NA	CASSYEAGRKTQYF	TGTGCCAGCAGTTACGAGGCAGGGAGGAAGACCCAGTACTTC
few	TRBJ2-7	TRBV7-6	NA	CASSQGFGGEQYF	TGTGCCAGCAGCCAGGGGTTCGGCGGCGAGCAGTACTTC
NA	TRBJ2-5	TRBV19	NA	CASSRGQQQETQYF	TGTGCCAGTAGTAGGGGGCAGCAACAAGAGACCCAGTACTTC
NA	TRBJ2-1	TRBV5-1	TRBD1	CANDGQGGSYNEQFF	TGCGCCAACGACGGACAGGGGGGCTCCTACAATGAGCAGTTCTTC
NA	TRBJ2-5	TRBV12-5	TRBD2	CASAPGTSGSRAETQYF	TGTGCTAGTGCCCCTGGGACTAGCGGGAGTCGGGCAGAGACCCAGTACTTC
few	TRBJ2-5	TRBV11-2	TRBD2	CASSPSGREQTQYF	TGTGCCAGCAGCCCTAGCGGGAGGGAGCAGACCCAGTACTTC
NA	TRBJ2-5	TRBV7-2	TRBD1	CASSRDRIETQYF	TGTGCCAGCAGCCGGGACAGGATAGAGACCCAGTACTTC
few	TRBJ1-1	TRBV29-1	TRBD1	CSGSGQGGDEAFF	TGCAGCGGATCGGGACAGGGCGGGGATGAAGCTTTCTTT
once	TRBJ2-7	TRBV15	NA	CATSRHGEGREQYF	TGTGCCACCAGCAGACACGGTGAAGGGAGGGAGCAGTACTTC
few	TRBJ2-1	TRBV30	NA	CACLQGSSYNEQFF	TGTGCCTGCCTTCAGGGTAGCTCCTACAATGAGCAGTTCTTC
NA	TRBJ2-5	TRBV18	TRBD2	CASSPSLAVQETQYF	TGTGCCAGCTCACCGTCACTAGCGGTCCAAGAGACCCAGTACTTC
few	TRBJ1-2	TRBV2	NA	CASSDRNYGYTF	TGTGCCAGCAGTGACAGAAACTATGGCTACACCTTC
few	TRBJ2-2	TRBV6-5	NA	CASRQWGELFF	TGTGCCAGCAGGCAATGGGGCGAGCTGTTTTTT
NA	TRBJ1-6	TRBV7-2	NA	CASSLPDWHLHF	TGTGCCAGCAGCTTACCTGATTGGCACCTCCACTTT
NA	TRBJ2-7	TRBV28	NA	CASSRGFYEQYF	TGTGCCAGCTCCCGAGGGTTCTACGAGCAGTACTTC
NA	TRBJ2-3	TRBV6-5	TRBD2	CASSSGLADPGTQYF	TGTGCCAGCAGTTCGGGACTAGCGGACCCGGGAACGCAGTATTTT
NA	TRBJ1-5	TRBV7-2	TRBD1	CASSLARQGGQPQHF	TGTGCCAGCAGCTTAGCGCGTCAGGGGGGACAGCCCCAGCATTTT
NA	TRBJ2-1	TRBV7-9	NA	CASSRVSQGNEQFF	TGTGCCAGCAGCCGGGTATCACAGGGTAATGAGCAGTTCTTC
NA	TRBJ2-5	TRBV6-5	NA	CASQDGVEETQYF	TGTGCCAGCCAAGACGGGGTGGAAGAGACCCAGTACTTC
NA	TRBJ1-1	TRBV5-4	NA	CASSLGGWGYTEAFF	TGTGCCAGCAGCTTGGGAGGTTGGGGCTATACTGAAGCTTTCTTT
once	TRBJ1-2	TRBV30	NA	CACEQGGGYTF	TGTGCCTGTGAACAGGGAGGGGGCTACACCTTC
NA	TRBJ2-7	TRBV7-8	TRBD2	CASSSQAGGFYEQYF	TGTGCCAGCAGCTCCCAAGCGGGAGGTTTCTACGAGCAGTACTTC
NA	TRBJ2-1	TRBV25-1	TRBD2	CASSETPSGGRNEQFF	TGTGCCAGCAGTGAAACCCCTAGCGGGGGGCGAAATGAGCAGTTCTTC
NA	TRBJ2-1	TRBV29-1	NA	CSARQSSYNEQFF	TGCAGCGCGCGACAGAGCTCCTACAATGAGCAGTTCTTC
NA	TRBJ2-7	TRBV5-4	NA	CASSLRIYGGGGEQYF	TGTGCCAGCAGCTTGAGAATATACGGGGGCGGGGGCGAGCAGTACTTC
NA	TRBJ2-1	TRBV5-4	TRBD2	CASSFLAGGSYNEQFF	TGTGCCAGCAGCTTTCTAGCGGGAGGCTCCTACAATGAGCAGTTCTTC
NA	TRBJ2-5	TRBV29-1	TRBD2	CSVVPLAGGGETQYF	TGCAGCGTTGTCCCGCTAGCGGGAGGGGGAGAGACCCAGTACTTC
NA	TRBJ2-7	TRBV7-2	TRBD2	CASSRIPGGVYEQYF	TGTGCCAGCAGCCGAATCCCCGGGGGGGTCTACGAGCAGTACTTC
NA	TRBJ2-1	TRBV27	TRBD2	CASSLSGLAGGLRYNEQFF	TGTGCCAGCAGTTTATCGGGACTAGCGGGGGGATTGAGGTACAATGAGCAGTTCTTC
NA	TRBJ1-2	TRBV19	NA	CATTAIGAGYGYTF	TGTGCCACCACGGCCATAGGGGCTGGCTATGGCTACACCTTC
NA	TRBJ1-1	TRBV30	NA	CAWSPQGTEAFF	TGTGCCTGGAGCCCGCAGGGGACTGAAGCTTTCTTT
NA	TRBJ2-1	TRBV29-1	NA	CSVEDPEGQRSYNEQFF	TGCAGCGTTGAAGACCCTGAAGGACAACGGTCCTACAATGAGCAGTTCTTC
few	TRBJ1-2	TRBV18	TRBD1	CASSRATGIYGYTF	TGTGCCAGCTCACGCGCGACAGGGATCTATGGCTACACCTTC
NA	TRBJ1-6	TRBV7-8	NA	CASSLWALSSYNSPLHF	TGTGCCAGCAGCTTATGGGCGTTAAGCTCCTATAATTCACCCCTCCACTTT
NA	TRBJ2-3	TRBV10-1	TRBD2	CASSEGSGADTQYF	TGCGCCAGCAGTGAGGGTAGCGGGGCGGATACGCAGTATTTT
NA	TRBJ2-6	TRBV5-4	NA	CASSLAGGTGANVLTF	TGTGCCAGCAGCTTGGCCGGGGGAACAGGGGCCAACGTCCTGACTTTC
NA	TRBJ1-1	TRBV29-1	NA	CSVDSGGDEAFF	TGCAGCGTTGACTCGGGGGGGGATGAAGCTTTCTTT
NA	TRBJ1-1	TRBV7-9	NA	CASSLYSGTHSGAFF	TGTGCCAGCAGCCTTTACTCCGGGACACACAGTGGGGCCTTCTTT
NA	TRBJ2-3	TRBV19	NA	CASSTGPAENTDTQYF	TGTGCCAGTAGTACAGGACCAGCGGAAAACACAGATACGCAGTATTTT
NA	TRBJ1-5	TRBV29-1	TRBD1	CSDCSRGQGFISNQPQHF	TGCAGCGACTGTAGTAGGGGACAGGGGTTTATTAGCAATCAGCCCCAGCATTTT
NA	TRBJ2-7	TRBV21-1	NA	CASNWGGESYEQYF	TGTGCCAGCAATTGGGGGGGCGAAAGCTACGAGCAGTACTTC
NA	TRBJ1-2	TRBV6-6	NA	CASSYGPGVRPAGYTF	TGTGCCAGCAGTTACGGTCCAGGGGTCAGGCCGGCTGGCTACACCTTC
NA	TRBJ2-1	TRBV12-5	TRBD2	CASGLVLAGAGEQFF	TGTGCTAGTGGTTTGGTGCTAGCGGGAGCAGGAGAGCAGTTCTTC
NA	TRBJ2-5	TRBV29-1	NA	CSVEPQARAETQYF	TGCAGCGTTGAGCCCCAGGCCAGGGCAGAGACCCAGTACTTC
few	TRBJ2-5	TRBV30	TRBD2	CAWSGSSGGFRRETQYF	TGTGCCTGGAGTGGGTCTAGCGGGGGGTTTAGACGAGAGACCCAGTACTTC
NA	TRBJ2-7	TRBV6-5	TRBD1	CAGTEGQNYEQYF	TGTGCCGGCACCGAGGGACAGAACTACGAGCAGTACTTC
few	TRBJ2-2	TRBV5-1	TRBD2	CASSLFAGGDTGELFF	TGCGCCAGCAGCTTGTTCGCGGGAGGAGATACCGGGGAGCTGTTTTTT
NA	TRBJ2-2	TRBV7-2	TRBD1	CASSWDRGVGELFF	TGTGCCAGCAGCTGGGACAGGGGCGTCGGGGAGCTGTTTTTT
few	TRBJ2-2	TRBV2	NA	CASTQLGETGELFF	TGTGCCAGCACCCAACTAGGAGAGACCGGGGAGCTGTTTTTT
few	TRBJ2-7	TRBV28	TRBD1	CASSSPPGQATYEQYF	TGTGCCAGCAGTTCACCACCGGGACAGGCTACCTACGAGCAGTACTTC
NA	TRBJ2-4	TRBV28	TRBD1	CASSPRTGGDKNIQYF	TGTGCCAGCAGTCCCCGGACAGGGGGCGACAAAAACATTCAGTACTTC
few	TRBJ1-2	TRBV28	TRBD1	CASSSPATGALGYGYTF	TGTGCCAGCAGCTCCCCAGCCACAGGGGCTTTGGGCTATGGCTACACCTTC
few	TRBJ1-1	TRBV27	TRBD1	CASKPGHRGLLMNTEAFF	TGTGCCAGCAAACCCGGGCACAGGGGGCTTCTAATGAACACTGAAGCTTTCTTT
NA	TRBJ1-3	TRBV30	NA	CAWSPRGDTIYF	TGTGCCTGGAGTCCGAGAGGAGACACCATATATTTT
NA	TRBJ2-5	TRBV21-1	NA	CASSKGAGPQETQYF	TGTGCCAGCAGCAAAGGAGCAGGGCCCCAAGAGACCCAGTACTTC